The 13 T cell receptor beta chains presented below share a single source sample, sequenced in a study of cytomegalovirus exposure and HLA in healthy donors. Method: immunoSEQ multiplex PCR; TCRdb's copy keeps in-frame clones and lacks some. The sample holds about 200,000 clones, roughly three quarters seen once. The sample was PBMCs. The source is a woman aged 25-40 years in good health and CMV-seronegative.

The chain employs TRBV30 and TRBJ2-3; unclear D gene. This CDR3 contains 14 residues. Trimming stripped 3 bases from V and 0 bases from J, with 10 bases between. The germline V gene encodes CDR1 GTSNPN and CDR2 SVGIG (reference sequence). Here the CDR3 DNA reads TGTGCCTGGAGAAAGACAACTAGCACAGATACGCAGTATTTT. Its protein product is CAWRKTTSTDTQYF.

The chain uses TRBV5-1 and TRBJ2-7, with TRBD2 matching over 10 bases. Germline V gives CDR1 SGHRS, CDR2 YFSETQ. Trimming cost V 2 bases and J 4 bases; bases outside gene matches: 9. The CDR3 has 16 amino acids. Here the CDR3 DNA reads TGCGCCAGCAGCTTAGGAGCGGGAGGGGCCCGGTACGAGCAGTACTTC. Encoded protein: CASSLGAGGARYEQYF.

The rearrangement uses TRBV6-6 and TRBJ2-7; 9 bases map to TRBD2. With 0 bases clipped from V and 3 bases from J, the junction kept 6 bases outside the gene matches. Germline V CDR1 and CDR2: MNHNY, SVGAGI (reference sequence). The CDR3 covers 16 residues. The CDR3 sequence: CASSYSQGAGGYEQYF. DNA for the CDR3: TGTGCCAGCAGTTACTCGCAGGGAGCGGGGGGCTACGAGCAGTACTTC.

The chain has TRBV27 and TRBJ2-2, with D tentatively TRBD2 (6 bases). The CDR3 sequence is 16 residues long. Germline V gene sequence: CDR1 MNHEY, CDR2 SMNVEV (reference sequence). The V and J ends lost 8 bases and 6 bases respectively, with 22 bases between them. CDR3 in DNA: TGTGCCAGCGCTCGTGGCGGGAAGGTTCTTCCCGGGGAGCTGTTTTTT. Amino acid sequence: CASARGGKVLPGELFF.

V usage is TRBV5-6 and J usage is TRBJ1-2, with D unclear. The CDR3 sequence is 14 residues long. The germline gives CDR1 SGHDT, CDR2 YYEEEE. Between the trimmed V and J ends, which lost 0 bases and 3 bases, there was a span of 9 bases. The CDR3 sequence is CASSLANSYYGYTF. As DNA, the CDR3 is TGTGCCAGCAGCTTGGCCAACAGTTACTATGGCTACACCTTC.

The chain has TRBV7-2 and TRBJ1-5; TRBD1 agrees at 9 bases. Germline V gives CDR1 SGHTA, CDR2 FQGNSA. With V trimmed by 1 base and J by 2 bases, 6 bases remained unmatched. The CDR3 sequence is 17 residues long. The CDR3, as DNA: TGTGCCAGCAGCTTAGGGACAGGGGCTGGGGGCAATCAGCCCCAGCATTTT. Translating it yields CASSLGTGAGGNQPQHF.

This chain uses TRBV12-5 with TRBJ2-1; 10 bases fit TRBD2. In germline, CDR1 is LGHNT, CDR2 FRNRAP. J gave up 5 bases and V 4 bases, and 11 bases lay outside the gene matches. CDR3 size: 17 residues. The CDR3 sequence: CASGWGGSGRAHNEQFF. The CDR3 DNA is TGTGCTAGTGGTTGGGGAGGGAGCGGGAGGGCCCACAATGAGCAGTTCTTC.

CDR3 region: CASSWSGPQFF. The CDR3 bases are TGTGCCAGCAGTTGGAGCGGGCCGCAGTTCTTC. J is TRBJ2-1 and V is TRBV6-1, with D possibly being TRBD2 (6 bases). The germline V gene has CDR1 MNHNS and CDR2 SASEGT. Trimming pared 5 bases from V and 12 bases from J, leaving 11 bases between. There are 11 residues in the CDR3.

This clone was recorded a few times. At the DNA level, this CDR3 is encoded by other sequences in the same sample as well. The chain joins TRBV9 to TRBJ2-3; 10 nucleotides agree with TRBD2. Germline CDR1 reads SGDLS; CDR2 reads YYNGEE. The CDR3 runs to 16 residues. Losses at the gene ends were 2 bases for V and 0 bases for J; bases not matched to a gene: 3. Here the CDR3 DNA reads TGTGCCAGCAGCGTTAGCGGGGGGCATAGCACAGATACGCAGTATTTT. Translation gives CASSVSGGHSTDTQYF.

CDR3 protein: CATSTDRGGADTQYF. The CDR3 DNA reads TGTGCCACCAGTACGGACAGGGGGGGCGCAGATACGCAGTATTTT. The rearrangement joins TRBV15 to TRBJ2-3; 10 nucleotides align to TRBD1. The CDR3 extends over 15 amino acids. V was pared by 6 bases and J by 4 bases, with 7 bases of the junction left unmatched. Germline values: CDR1 LNHNV, CDR2 YYDKDF (reference sequence).

The V gene is TRBV5-1, the J gene TRBJ2-7; maybe TRBD1 (7 bases). Trimming took off 3 bases at V and 3 bases at J, with 16 bases between the two ends. Germline loops: CDR1 SGHRS, CDR2 YFSETQ. The CDR3 is 15 amino acids. The CDR3 protein is CASSSRGTVDYEQYF. The CDR3 DNA reads TGCGCCAGCAGCTCCCGCGGGACAGTTGACTACGAGCAGTACTTC. The variable domain in full, completed from reference TRBV5-1 and TRBJ2-7, reads KAGVTQTPRYLIKTRGQQVTLSCSPISGHRSVSWYQQTPGQGLQFLFEYFSETQRNKGNFPGRFSGRQFSNSRSEMNVSTLELGDSALYLCASSSRGTVDYEQYFGPGTRLTVT.

This clone was counted a single time. The rearrangement links TRBV9 to TRBJ1-1, with TRBD1 as a possible D gene (5 bases). Germline CDR1 is SGDLS and CDR2 is YYNGEE. CDR3 length: 15 residues. V dropped 1 base and J dropped 4 bases, with 14 bases sitting between them. The CDR3 here is CASSVSWGGGTEAFF. The CDR3 bases are TGTGCCAGCAGCGTAAGTTGGGGGGGAGGCACTGAAGCTTTCTTT. Variable domain in full (rest from reference TRBV9 and TRBJ1-1): DSGVTQTPKHLITATGQRVTLRCSPRSGDLSVYWYQQSLDQGLQFLIQYYNGEERAKGNILERFSAQQFPDLHSELNLSSLELGDSALYFCASSVSWGGGTEAFFGQGTRLTVV.

The chain is built from TRBV11-3 and TRBJ1-5; no definite D call. V lost 5 bases, J lost 11 bases, and 10 bases lay in between. This CDR3 contains 11 residues. Germline assignment: CDR1 SGHNT and CDR2 YENEEA. CDR3 amino acids: CASSRLGSQHF. The CDR3 DNA reads TGTGCCAGCAGCCGTCTCGGGTCCCAGCATTTT.